One sample yielded the 30 T cell receptor beta chains listed below, sequenced in a study of tumor and adjacent non-tumor tissue in lung cancer. No cell sorting was done before RNA was extracted from the tissue. TCRbeta libraries were built with three rounds of nested PCR, modified from ARM-PCR. TCRdb re-derived calls from the multiplex PCR reads in MiXCR, one entry per CDR3 protein. The sample records under 100,000 distinct CDR3 sequences, around 65% being singletons. Sample: lung tumor tissue. The receptors come from an older woman with non-small cell lung cancer.

The chain has TRBV29-1 and TRBJ2-7, with D hard to call. This CDR3 has 14 amino acids. CDR1 is SQVTM, CDR2 ANQGSEA, per germline. CDR3 sequence (DNA): TGCAGGGTCACCCCCCAGCCGGTCGGCCACGAGCAGTACTTC. Amino acids: CRVTPQPVGHEQYF.

A word on this clonotype: The germline gene is not matched at one end of the junction; a read error may be the cause. This chain uses TRBV6-5 with TRBJ2-5; 7 bases agree with TRBD2. Per the germline V gene, CDR1 is MNHEY and CDR2 is SVGAGI. CDR3 length: 16 residues. The CDR3, as DNA: TGCGCCAGCAATTACTCGCTTGGGGAGGGGAAAGAGACCCAGTACTTC. Amino acids: CASNYSLGEGKETQYF.

This chain joins TRBV29-1 and TRBJ2-1; D ambiguous. The CDR3 has 14 residues. CDR1 is SQVTM and CDR2 is ANQGSEA in the germline V gene. The CDR3 DNA reads as TGCATCGTCGAGTCCGGTTCTACCTACAATGAGCAGTTCTTC. As protein: CIVESGSTYNEQFF.

This clonotype was observed a few times. V is TRBV28 and J is TRBJ2-5, with 16 bases identical to TRBD2. CDR1 is MDHEN, CDR2 SYDVKM, per germline. Trimming took 5 bases from V and 5 from J; bases not matched to a gene: 17. CDR3 length: 20 amino acids. The CDR3 DNA reads as TGTGCCAGCAGTCCTTATATGGGGGGGACTAGCGGGAGGGTCGGGGAGACCCAGTACTTC. This gives the protein CASSPYMGGTSGRVGETQYF.

This clonotype has more than one count but fewer than ten. At one boundary the junction diverges from the germline segment, which might be a read error. The chain links TRBV29-1 to TRBJ1-2; D ambiguous. Looked up from germline, CDR1 is SQVTM and CDR2 is ANQGSEA. This CDR3 has 15 amino acids. In DNA form, the CDR3 reads TGCAGCGTCCTTACCTCCCCACTACTCAACTATGGCTACACTTTC. Translating it yields CSVLTSPLLNYGYTF. The full variable domain, with the rest looked up from reference TRBV29-1 and TRBJ1-2, is SAVISQKPSRDICQRGTSLTIQCQVDSQVTMMFWYRQQPGQSLTLIATANQGSEATYESGFVIDKFPISRPNLTFSTLTVSNMSPEDSSIYLCSVLTSPLLNYGYTFGSGTRLTVV.

A few counts support this clonotype. This may arise from a read error, as a much more abundant clone is one base away. The rearrangement uses TRBV5-1 and TRBJ2-7; D unresolved. The germline V and J ends were trimmed by 4 bases and 3 bases, with 14 bases remaining between them. Germline CDR1 SGHRS, CDR2 YFSETQ. The CDR3 length is 14 residues. The CDR3 DNA is TGCGCCAGCAGCCAAACGACTGGGGTCTACGAGCAGTACTTC. The encoded protein is CASSQTTGVYEQYF.

The table lists this clonotype with a count of one. The junction shows a germline mismatch at one end, possibly a read error. CDR3 region: CVSREPGLNNEQFF. Written as DNA, the CDR3 is TGCGTCAGCAGAGAGCCGGGACTAAACAACGAGCAGTTCTTC. The chain has TRBV10-2 and TRBJ2-1; TRBD2 matches at 7 bases. Germline CDR1 is WSHSY and CDR2 is SAAADI. The CDR3 spans 14 residues.

V usage is TRBV11-1 and J usage is TRBJ2-3; no definite D call. From germline, CDR1 is SGHAT and CDR2 FQDESV (reference sequence). V lost 11 bases and J lost 1, with 13 bases in between. There are 13 residues in the CDR3. CDR3 bases: TGTGCCGGCGAAGTTGGGCGCACAGATACGCAGTATTTT. Its protein product is CAGEVGRTDTQYF.

J is TRBJ1-1 and V is TRBV12-3 or TRBV12-4, with D unresolved. Trimming stripped 6 bases from V and 1 base from J, with 12 bases between. This CDR3 is 14 amino acids long. The CDR3 DNA sequence: TGTGCCAGCAGCTGGGTGGATTCGAACACTGAAGCTTTCTTT. As protein: CASSWVDSNTEAFF.

With regard to this clonotype: Given the absence of the conserved phenylalanine or tryptophan at the CDR3 end, a read error is likely. The chain uses TRBV20-1 and TRBJ1-1; no firm D call. This CDR3 contains 15 residues. The V gene's germline CDR1 is DFQATT and CDR2 SNEGSKA (reference sequence). DNA for the CDR3: TGCAGTGCTGCAAGAATCGGACGGAGGAACATTGAAGCTTTCTCT. Translating it yields CSAARIGRRNIEAFS.

Turning to this clonotype: A much larger clone lies a single base off, so this may be a read error. Given the absence of the conserved phenylalanine or tryptophan at the CDR3 end, a read error is likely. The V call is TRBV20-1, the J call TRBJ1-4, with 7 bases lining up with TRBD1. Looked up from germline, CDR1 is DFQATT and CDR2 is SNEGSKA (reference sequence). The CDR3 covers 14 residues. The V segment lost 3 bases and the J segment 8 bases; nucleotides outside the gene matches: 9. In nucleotides, the CDR3 is TGCAGTGCTAGTCCGGGACAGCGCGCGGAAAAACTGTTTATT. This encodes CSASPGQRAEKLFI.

The rearrangement uses TRBV6-6 and TRBJ1-6; maybe TRBD1 (6 bases). CDR3 length: 13 amino acids. Germline CDR1 is MNHNY and CDR2 is SVGAGI (reference sequence). The CDR3, as DNA: TGTCCTAGCCACCGGGACAAAAATTCACCCCTCCACTTT. Translating it yields CPSHRDKNSPLHF.

The rearrangement links TRBV11-2 to TRBJ2-1, with D perhaps TRBD2 (6 bases). The germline CDR1 and CDR2 sequences are SGHAT and FQNNGV. Trimming shortened V by 5 bases and J by 3 bases, and 17 bases separated the two germline ends. The CDR3 is made up of 16 amino acids. The CDR3, as DNA: TGTGCCAGCAGCCGAACCATTACGGAGGGCTACAATGAGCAGTTCTTC. Translated, it gives CASSRTITEGYNEQFF.

As to this clonotype: The germline gene is not matched at one end of the junction; a read error may be the cause. The chain links TRBV6-5 to TRBJ2-5, with D possibly matching TRBD2 (5 bases). The CDR3 loop spans 14 amino acids. Looked up from germline, CDR1 is MNHEY and CDR2 is SVGAGI. Written as DNA, the CDR3 is TGTGTCAGCACCTCCGTGACTAACCAAGAGATCCAGTACTTC. Residues: CVSTSVTNQEIQYF.

Details on this clonotype: A much larger clone differs by one base, so this may be a read error. The genes are TRBV10-3 and TRBJ2-3; TRBD2 might be the D (8 bases). CDR1 and CDR2 from the germline V gene are ENHRY and SYGVKD. This CDR3 contains 17 residues. The CDR3 region has the DNA TGTGCCATCAAAAGCGGGAGATTAGTATTGGGGACAGATACGCGGTATTTT. Translating gives CAIKSGRLVLGTDTRYF.

J is TRBJ2-1 and V is TRBV12-3 or TRBV12-4; TRBD1 might be the D (5 bases). The V end was cut by 7 bases, the J end by 15 bases, with 28 bases between. The length of the CDR3 is 15 residues. The CDR3 nucleotides read TGTGCCAGCAAAAAAGGGGTTACCATCACCAATGTGCTGTTCTTC. It translates to CASKKGVTITNVLFF.

As to this clonotype: This may stem from a read error, because a much larger clone lies one nucleotide away. The V call is TRBV5-1, the J call TRBJ2-1; the D gene is possibly TRBD2 (6 bases). Germline-derived CDR1 and CDR2 are SGHRS and YFSETQ. Trimming removed 3 bases at V and 7 bases at J, with 17 bases between. The CDR3 runs to 15 residues. DNA for the CDR3: TGCGCCAGCAGCTGGTCGGGGGACTCGATAAATGAGCAGTTCTTC. This encodes CASSWSGDSINEQFF.

In this sample, this clonotype turned up many times. V and J are TRBV28 and TRBJ2-7; TRBD1 might be the D (6 bases). The CDR3 sequence is 14 residues long. Per germline, CDR1 MDHEN and CDR2 SYDVKM. V was pared by 6 bases and J by 2 bases, with 14 bases between. The CDR3 coding sequence is TGTGCCAGCAGCCTCAGGGGCCCCACCTACGAGCAGTACTTC. Translation gives CASSLRGPTYEQYF.

As concerns this clonotype: Since no conserved phenylalanine or tryptophan closes the CDR3, a read error is the likely cause. The CDR3 coding sequence is TGCAGTGCTACAAGAGCCGAGCAGTACTCC. Amino acid sequence: CSATRAEQYS. The chain uses TRBV20-1 and TRBJ2-7, with D uncertain. The germline V gene encodes CDR1 DFQATT and CDR2 SNEGSKA (reference sequence). Trimming stripped 4 bases from V and 6 bases from J, with 7 bases between. The length of the CDR3 is 10 residues.

Turning to this clonotype: The CDR3 carries no conserved terminal phenylalanine or tryptophan, so it likely arises from a read error. No DNA is shown, since the ends of the CDR3 on it are uncertain; the CDR3 is the one TCRdb lists. The CDR3 loop is CASSPLTGNQETRYS. The V and J genes are TRBV6-5 and TRBJ2-5; the listed D gene, TRBD1, was not tested against the DNA. Termini included, the CDR3 measures 15 amino acids. Per germline, CDR1 MNHEY and CDR2 SVGAGI.

The V and J genes are TRBV6-6 and TRBJ2-5; 7 bases align to TRBD1. V lost 9 bases and J lost 4; bases outside the gene matches: 17. CDR1 MNHNY and CDR2 SVGAGI come from the germline V gene (reference sequence). The CDR3 length is 16 residues. The CDR3 is CASSDQTGSDGETQYF. The DNA for the CDR3 is TGTGCCAGTAGTGACCAGACAGGGTCGGACGGAGAGACCCAGTACTTC.

A remark on this clonotype: This may arise from a read error, as a much more abundant clone is one base away. The gene calls are TRBV6-5 and TRBJ2-3; D is unclear. The germline V and J ends were trimmed by 2 bases and 3 bases, with 9 bases remaining between them. The length of the CDR3 is 14 residues. Germline assignment: CDR1 MNHEY and CDR2 SVGAGI. CDR3 sequence reads: CASSYDQKTDTQYF. The CDR3 DNA sequence: TGTGCCAGCAGTTACGACCAGAAAACAGATACGCAGTATTTT.

With regard to this clonotype: Sequence at one end of the junction differs from germline and may be a read error. The genes are TRBV6-2 or TRBV6-3 and TRBJ2-2; 7 bases fit TRBD1. CDR3 length: 14 amino acids. CDR1 and CDR2 from the germline V gene are MNHEY and SVGEGT. The CDR3 region is CASIDRDGTGELLF. As DNA, the CDR3 is TGTGCCAGCATCGACAGGGACGGAACCGGGGAGCTGTTATTT.

This clonotype showed up just a few times. The V and J genes are TRBV6-5 and TRBJ2-5; 7 bases agree with TRBD2. The CDR3 consists of 16 residues. The V and J ends lost 0 bases and 7 bases, in that order; junction bases with no gene match: 11. Germline CDR1 is MNHEY and CDR2 is SVGAGI. DNA of the CDR3: TGTGCCAGCAGTTACTCGCTTGGGGGGGGGGGAGCGACCCAGTACTTC. This gives the protein CASSYSLGGGGATQYF.

Worth noting for this clonotype: A read error may explain this, as a much larger clone is one base away. The chain is built from TRBV5-1 and TRBJ1-4, with TRBD1 identical over 7 bases. Germline V gives CDR1 SGHRS, CDR2 YFSETQ. The CDR3 consists of 16 residues. CDR3 DNA: TGCGCCAGCAGCTATACAGGGGCTGCAACTAATGAAAAACAGTTTTTT. Residues: CASSYTGAATNEKQFF.

The chain is built from TRBV28 and TRBJ1-1; perhaps TRBD1 as D (6 bases). Deletions cut 10 bases from V and 5 bases from J, with 14 bases between. There are 12 residues in the CDR3. Germline assignment: CDR1 MDHEN and CDR2 SYDVKM. The CDR3: CANNGQSTEAFF. The CDR3 coding sequence is TGTGCCAACAATGGACAGTCGACTGAAGCTTTCTTT.

This clonotype occurred many times. The V call is TRBV28, the J call TRBJ2-5, with 8 bases matching TRBD2. V shed 6 bases and J 1 base; nucleotides not matched to a gene: 4. The germline gives CDR1 MDHEN, CDR2 SYDVKM. The CDR3 extends over 14 amino acids. The CDR3 DNA reads TGTGCCAGCAGCACCGGGGGGGCCCAAGAGACCCAGTACTTC. Residues: CASSTGGAQETQYF.

This clonotype was recorded once. Relative to the germline gene, one junction end is altered; a read error may explain this. The CDR3 sequence: CVSSLAYGTLRKQYF. As DNA, the CDR3 is TGTGTCAGCAGTTTAGCCTACGGGACCCTGAGGAAGCAGTACTTC. The chain employs TRBV28 and TRBJ2-7; D possibly matches TRBD1 or TRBD2 (5 bases each). The CDR3 has 15 residues. Germline V gene lookup returns CDR1 MDHEN and CDR2 SYDVKM.

About this clonotype: A read error may account for a junction end that differs from germline. The J gene is TRBJ1-5, the V gene TRBV28; the D is unclear. CDR3 length: 12 amino acids. The germline V gene encodes CDR1 MDHEN and CDR2 SYDVKM. The CDR3 nucleotides read TGTGCCCCAAAAAGGAGCAATCAGCCCCATCATTTT. It translates to CAPKRSNQPHHF.

The chain couples TRBV20-1 to TRBJ2-5; TRBD2 aligns across 13 bases. The length of the CDR3 is 15 residues. CDR1 DFQATT and CDR2 SNEGSKA come from the germline V gene (reference sequence). V was clipped by 3 bases and J by 7 bases; unmatched bases: 8. DNA of the CDR3: TGCAGTGCTAGCTGGACTAGCGGGAGTGCCGTGACCCAGTACTTC. As protein: CSASWTSGSAVTQYF.